The 24 T cell receptor beta chains in this list originate from one sample, sequenced in a study of regulatory T cells in long-lasting Graves disease. Sequencing libraries for TCR beta were prepared with iRepertoire HTBI primers and Arm-PCR of CDR3 regions. TCRdb re-called the multiplex PCR reads with MiXCR, one entry per CDR3 protein. The sample carries 350,000 to 400,000 distinct CDR3 sequences, less than 20% recorded once. Time point given: newly diagnosed GD, antithyroid drugs for less than 3 months. The TCR library was prepared using RNA isolated from PBMCs. Sequencing was performed on peripheral blood mononuclear cells (PBMCs), taken at new diagnosis, from a patient treated with antithyroid drugs. These receptors came from a female donor with Graves disease.

At least ten counts were recorded for this clonotype. V usage is TRBV27 and J usage is TRBJ1-1; no reliable D call. The germline V gene encodes CDR1 MNHEY and CDR2 SMNVEV (reference sequence). This CDR3 has 13 amino acids. V was shortened by 2 bases and J by 1 base, with 5 bases between the two germline ends. CDR3 amino acids: CASSLKANTEAFF. CDR3 bases: TGTGCCAGCAGTTTAAAGGCGAACACTGAAGCTTTCTTT.

In its sample, this clonotype was seen a few times. V usage is TRBV10-3 and J usage is TRBJ2-7; a weak D match, TRBD1 (7 bases). This CDR3 comprises 15 residues. CDR1 is ENHRY and CDR2 is SYGVKD in the germline V gene. V was shortened by 7 bases and J by 1 base, with 17 bases between the two germline ends. CDR3 sequence reads: CAIMEGQGGSYEQYF. DNA for the CDR3: TGTGCCATCATGGAGGGCCAGGGGGGATCCTACGAGCAGTACTTC.

This clonotype was observed at least ten times. The rearrangement links TRBV10-1 to TRBJ2-7; 8 bases line up with TRBD1. The CDR3 has 14 residues. V lost 3 bases, J lost 6 bases, and 7 bases stayed unmatched. Germline values: CDR1 WNHNN, CDR2 SYGVQD (reference sequence). This chain's CDR3 is CASSDGDRIREQYF. CDR3 DNA: TGCGCCAGCAGTGACGGGGACAGGATCCGCGAGCAGTACTTC.

This clonotype turned up a few times. This chain uses TRBV18 with TRBJ2-1; no clear D gene. The CDR3 spans 12 residues. Trimming left V 3 bases short and J 15 bases short, with 15 bases between. Germline V gene lookup returns CDR1 KGHSH and CDR2 LQKENI. Written as DNA, the CDR3 is TGTGCCAGCTCACCGCCTCTCCTTCACCCGTTCTTC. Protein product: CASSPPLLHPFF.

This clonotype was counted many times. The chain joins TRBV3-1 to TRBJ1-5; D is ambiguous. This CDR3 has 13 residues. The V and J ends lost 3 bases and 8 bases respectively, with 11 bases between them. Germline V gene lookup returns CDR1 LGHDT and CDR2 YNNKEL (reference sequence). The CDR3 region has the DNA TGTGCCAGCAGCCATGGAACATCAGAGCCCCAGCATTTT. Translated: CASSHGTSEPQHF.

This clonotype occurred a few times. This chain connects TRBV9 to TRBJ2-1; D gene uncertain. From germline, CDR1 is SGDLS and CDR2 YYNGEE. The CDR3 is made up of 12 amino acids. Trimming removed 0 bases at V and 5 bases at J, with 3 bases between. The CDR3 region has the DNA TGTGCCAGCAGCGTAGATCACAATGAGCAGTTCTTC. Translated, it gives CASSVDHNEQFF.

This clonotype was seen repeatedly, ten times or more. The J gene is TRBJ2-6, the V gene TRBV19, with TRBD2 matching over 13 bases. In germline, CDR1 is LNHDA, CDR2 SQIVND (reference sequence). J was trimmed by 0 bases and V by 5 bases; bases with no gene match: 4. The CDR3 extends over 18 amino acids. CDR3 region: CASSSRLAGGSGANVLTF. Written as DNA, the CDR3 is TGTGCCAGTAGTTCGAGACTAGCGGGGGGCTCTGGGGCCAACGTCCTGACTTTC.

There are many counts of this clonotype. V and J are TRBV20-1 and TRBJ2-1; perhaps D is TRBD1 or TRBD2 (5 bases each). Trimming stripped 1 base from V and 6 bases from J, with 16 bases between. Germline CDR1 is DFQATT and CDR2 is SNEGSKA (reference sequence). This CDR3 has 15 amino acids. CDR3 sequence: CSARVPRLGRNEQFF. CDR3 nucleotides: TGCAGTGCTAGAGTCCCTCGTTTGGGACGCAATGAGCAGTTCTTC.

This clonotype came up many times. The V call is TRBV6-1, the J call TRBJ1-2; 7 bases fit TRBD1. The CDR3 loop spans 14 amino acids. Trimming at V came to 7 bases and at J to 5 bases, leaving 10 bases not matched to a gene. Germline V CDR1 and CDR2: MNHNS, SASEGT. This CDR3 is CASNRNRGGYGYTF. As DNA, the CDR3 is TGTGCCAGCAATCGGAACAGGGGTGGTTATGGCTACACCTTC.

This clonotype was seen at least ten times. The chain employs TRBV7-9 and TRBJ1-1; D might be TRBD1 (6 bases). CDR1 and CDR2 from the germline V gene are SEHNR and FQNEAQ (reference sequence). Trimming stripped 1 base from V and 7 bases from J, with 22 bases between. This CDR3 contains 17 residues. CDR3 amino acids: CASSLGEGRGTGFEAFF. DNA of the CDR3: TGTGCCAGCAGCTTAGGCGAGGGCAGGGGAACCGGATTTGAAGCTTTCTTT.

This clonotype was seen many times. V and J are TRBV5-6 and TRBJ1-2; TRBD1 agrees at 7 bases. CDR1 and CDR2 from the germline V gene are SGHDT and YYEEEE. The CDR3 has 15 amino acids. Germline trimming cut 3 bases from V and 0 bases from J; bases unmatched to any gene: 5. This CDR3 is CASSSGTAPNYGYTF. The CDR3 DNA reads TGTGCCAGCAGCTCTGGGACAGCTCCTAACTATGGCTACACCTTC.

The table lists this clonotype with a few counts. This may stem from a read error, because a much larger clone lies one nucleotide away. This chain connects TRBV28 to TRBJ2-1; 11 bases fit TRBD2. The ends lost 6 bases at V and 6 bases at J; junction bases unmatched: 10. The CDR3 covers 16 residues. Germline CDR1 MDHEN, CDR2 SYDVKM. CDR3 in DNA: TGTGCCAGCAGCCTTACCGGGACTAGCGGCCTCAATGAGCAGTTCTTC. Protein product: CASSLTGTSGLNEQFF.

In this sample, this clonotype turned up many times. The gene calls are TRBV28 and TRBJ2-7; 10 nucleotides agree with TRBD1. The CDR3 extends over 15 amino acids. The germline gives CDR1 MDHEN, CDR2 SYDVKM. V lost 8 bases to trimming and J lost 5 bases; unmatched junction nucleotides: 12. The CDR3 nucleotides read TGTGCCAGCGCCCCTGCCCGGGACAGGGGAAACGAGCAGTACTTC. This codes for CASAPARDRGNEQYF.

The V call is TRBV7-2, the J call TRBJ2-3; 9 bases are a match to TRBD1. The length of the CDR3 is 15 residues. V gave up 6 bases and J gave up 6 bases; unmatched junction bases: 10. CDR1 is SGHTA and CDR2 is FQGNSA in the germline V gene. Written as DNA, the CDR3 is TGTGCCAGCAGGGCCGGGACAGGGCGATCGGATACGCAGTATTTT. Encoded protein: CASRAGTGRSDTQYF. Drawing the rest from reference TRBV7-2 and TRBJ2-3, the complete variable domain is GAGVSQSPSNKVTEKGKDVELRCDPISGHTALYWYRQSLGQGLEFLIYFQGNSAPDKSGLPSDRFSAERTGGSVSTLTIQRTQQEDSAVYLCASRAGTGRSDTQYFGPGTRLTVL.

J is TRBJ2-2 and V is TRBV6-1; unclear D gene. This CDR3 has 12 residues. Germline V gene data show CDR1 as MNHNS and CDR2 as SASEGT. Trimming removed 11 bases at V and 3 bases at J, with 10 bases between. The CDR3 protein is CALGSDTGELFF. The CDR3, as DNA: TGTGCCCTCGGCTCAGACACCGGGGAGCTGTTTTTT.

In the case of this clonotype: This may be a read error, as it is one base from a much larger clone. The DNA for the CDR3 is TGTGCCAGCAGCTCGCGAGGGGTAACTAATGAAAAACTGTCTTTT. Protein: CASSSRGVTNEKLSF. V and J are TRBV7-2 and TRBJ1-4; a possible D gene is TRBD1 (5 bases). Per the germline V gene, CDR1 is SGHTA and CDR2 is FQGNSA. The CDR3 loop spans 15 amino acids.

Regarding this clonotype: A far larger clone lies a single base away; this is likely a read error. The J gene is TRBJ2-7, the V gene TRBV20-1; D perhaps matches TRBD2 (6 bases). V lost 0 bases and J 7 bases, leaving 22 bases between the germline ends. CDR3 size: 16 residues. CDR1 and CDR2 (germline): DFQATT, SNEGSKA (reference sequence). CDR3 amino acids: CSAREGGLSSYNEQYF. DNA of the CDR3: TGCAGTGCTAGAGAGGGAGGCTTAAGCTCCTACAATGAGCAGTACTTC.

This clonotype was observed many times. The V and J genes are TRBV5-4 and TRBJ1-1; D gene uncertain. CDR1 and CDR2 (germline): SGHNT, YYREEE (reference sequence). CDR3 length: 14 residues. Deletions cut 0 bases from V and 0 bases from J, with 6 bases between. CDR3: CASSLGALNTEAFF. The CDR3 region has the DNA TGTGCCAGCAGCTTGGGCGCTTTGAACACTGAAGCTTTCTTT.

V gene TRBV29-1 combines with J gene TRBJ2-5, with 8 positions matching TRBD2. Germline CDR1 SQVTM, CDR2 ANQGSEA. V lost 0 bases and J lost 1; bases outside the gene matches: 10. The CDR3 runs to 17 residues. The CDR3 DNA follows: TGCAGCGTTGAAGATCTGGGGCTAGCGGGCATCCAAGAGACCCAGTACTTC. It yields the protein CSVEDLGLAGIQETQYF.

Points on this clonotype: A far bigger clonotype differs at one base, so this is likely a read error. The chain is built from TRBV5-1 and TRBJ2-3, with D tentatively TRBD2 (5 bases). The CDR3 is 16 amino acids. The V gene's germline CDR1 is SGHRS and CDR2 YFSETQ. This CDR3 reads CASGLTRDYNTDTQYF. DNA of the CDR3: TGTGCCAGCGGCTTAACCCGCGACTACAACACAGATACGCAGTATTTT.

This clonotype was seen repeatedly, ten times or more. The chain is built from TRBV20-1 and TRBJ2-5; 8 bases are a match to TRBD2. CDR3 length: 16 amino acids. V lost 2 bases and J lost 2; bases outside the gene matches: 10. From germline, CDR1 is DFQATT and CDR2 SNEGSKA (reference sequence). The CDR3 nucleotides are TGCAGTGCTAGATCCATTCTACTAGCGGAACAAGAGACCCAGTACTTC. Its translation: CSARSILLAEQETQYF.

The chain has TRBV20-1 and TRBJ1-5, with TRBD1 matching 9 bases. The CDR3 consists of 15 residues. Germline CDR1 DFQATT, CDR2 SNEGSKA (reference sequence). V shed 1 base, J shed 1 base, and the junction held 2 bases outside the gene matches. CDR3 sequence reads: CSARVGQGSNQPQHF. The CDR3 nucleotides are TGCAGTGCTAGAGTGGGACAGGGAAGCAATCAGCCCCAGCATTTT.

Regarding this clonotype: This sequence may be a read error, since a much larger clone differs from it by one base. The chain couples TRBV12-5 to TRBJ2-5; tentatively, D is TRBD2 (6 bases). Germline V gene lookup returns CDR1 LGHNT and CDR2 FRNRAP. V shed 6 bases and J shed 2 bases, with 10 bases lying between them. The CDR3 has 13 amino acids. This CDR3 is CASGVSGQETQYF. CDR3 DNA: TGTGCTAGTGGCGTTAGCGGACAAGAGACCCAGTACTTC.

This clonotype showed up many times. CDR3 sequence (DNA): TGTGCCAGCAGCTTAGTAATAAATGCCCAAGAGACCCAGTACTTC. Its protein product is CASSLVINAQETQYF. V usage is TRBV11-2 and J usage is TRBJ2-5; D unclear. CDR3 length: 15 amino acids. Germline CDR1 is SGHAT and CDR2 is FQNNGV. Trimming took 1 base from V and 1 from J, leaving 10 bases between them.